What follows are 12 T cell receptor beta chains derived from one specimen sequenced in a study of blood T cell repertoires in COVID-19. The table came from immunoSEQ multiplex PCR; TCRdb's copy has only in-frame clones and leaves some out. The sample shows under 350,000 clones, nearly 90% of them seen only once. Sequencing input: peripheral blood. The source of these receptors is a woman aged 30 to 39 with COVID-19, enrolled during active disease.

Written as DNA, the CDR3 is TGTGCCAGCAGCTTGTTGGGACAGGGGGCGGGAAAACTGTTTTTT. This sequence encodes CASSLLGQGAGKLFF. This chain uses TRBV5-4 with TRBJ1-4, with 12 bases identical to TRBD1. The V gene's germline CDR1 is SGHNT and CDR2 YYREEE (reference sequence). This CDR3 spans 15 amino acids. The junction had 5 bases not matched to a gene; V was cut back by 1 base and J by 10 bases. Filled out from reference TRBV5-4 and TRBJ1-4, the complete variable domain reads ETGVTQSPTHLIKTRGQQVTLRCSSQSGHNTVSWYQQALGQGPQFIFQYYREEENGRGNFPPRFSGLQFPNYSSELNVNALELDDSALYLCASSLLGQGAGKLFFGSGTQLSVL.

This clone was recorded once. The CDR3 nucleotides read TGTGCCAGCACCCGGGCCCCGCAGGGTGAGCAGTTCTTC. It is translated as CASTRAPQGEQFF. The V and J genes are TRBV5-4 and TRBJ2-1; TRBD1 is a possible D gene (5 bases). This CDR3 contains 13 residues. With 6 bases removed from V and 9 bases from J, the gap between germline ends came to 16 bases. Germline V gene data show CDR1 as SGHNT and CDR2 as YYREEE (reference sequence).

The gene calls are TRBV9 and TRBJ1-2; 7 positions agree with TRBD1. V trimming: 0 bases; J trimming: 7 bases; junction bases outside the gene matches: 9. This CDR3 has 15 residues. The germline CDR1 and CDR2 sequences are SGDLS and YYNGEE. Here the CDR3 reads CASSVAVTGSPGYTF. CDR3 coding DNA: TGTGCCAGCAGCGTAGCCGTGACAGGGAGCCCTGGCTACACCTTC.

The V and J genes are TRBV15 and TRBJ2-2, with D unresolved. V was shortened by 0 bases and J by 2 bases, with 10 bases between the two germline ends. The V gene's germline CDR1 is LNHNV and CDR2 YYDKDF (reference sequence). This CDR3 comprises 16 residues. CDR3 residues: CATSRDLAVNTGELFF. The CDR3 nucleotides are TGTGCCACCAGCAGAGATCTGGCAGTAAACACCGGGGAGCTGTTTTTT.

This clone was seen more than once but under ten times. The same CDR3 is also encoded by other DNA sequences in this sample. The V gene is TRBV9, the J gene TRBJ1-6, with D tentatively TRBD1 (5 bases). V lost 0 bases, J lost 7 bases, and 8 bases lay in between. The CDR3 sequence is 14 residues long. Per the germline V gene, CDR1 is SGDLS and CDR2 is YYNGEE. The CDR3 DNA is TGTGCCAGCAGCGTAGAACAGGTGAATTCACCCCTCCACTTT. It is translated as CASSVEQVNSPLHF.

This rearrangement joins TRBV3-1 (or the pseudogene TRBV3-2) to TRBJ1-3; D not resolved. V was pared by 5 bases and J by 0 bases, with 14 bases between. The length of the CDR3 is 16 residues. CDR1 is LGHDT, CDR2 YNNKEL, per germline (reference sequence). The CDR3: CASSKSAVGSGNTIYF. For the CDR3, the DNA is TGTGCCAGCAGCAAAAGTGCCGTCGGCTCTGGAAACACCATATATTTT.

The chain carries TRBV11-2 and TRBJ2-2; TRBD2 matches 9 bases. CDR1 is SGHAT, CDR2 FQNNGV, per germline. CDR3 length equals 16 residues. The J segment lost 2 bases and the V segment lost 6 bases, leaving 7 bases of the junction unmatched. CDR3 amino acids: CASRRSGGPNTGELFF. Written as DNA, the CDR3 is TGTGCCAGCAGACGTAGCGGGGGCCCAAACACCGGGGAGCTGTTTTTT.

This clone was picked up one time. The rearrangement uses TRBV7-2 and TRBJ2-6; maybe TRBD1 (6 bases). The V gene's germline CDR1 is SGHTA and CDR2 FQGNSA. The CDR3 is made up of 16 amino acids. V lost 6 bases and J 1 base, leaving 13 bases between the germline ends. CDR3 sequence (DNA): TGTGCCAGCAGTCATAAGGGGGTTTCTGGGGCCAACGTCCTGACTTTC. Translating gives CASSHKGVSGANVLTF.

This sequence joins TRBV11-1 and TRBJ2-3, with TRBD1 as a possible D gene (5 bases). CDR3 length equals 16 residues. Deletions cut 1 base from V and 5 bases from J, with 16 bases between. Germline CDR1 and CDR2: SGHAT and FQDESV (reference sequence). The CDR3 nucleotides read TGTGCCAGCAGCTTAGATAACGCCGGACACCTAGATACGCAGTATTTT. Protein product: CASSLDNAGHLDTQYF.

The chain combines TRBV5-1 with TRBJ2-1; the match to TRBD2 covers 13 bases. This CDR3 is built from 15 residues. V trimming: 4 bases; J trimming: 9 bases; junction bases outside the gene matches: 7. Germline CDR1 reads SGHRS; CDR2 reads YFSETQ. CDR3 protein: CASSPYGLAGAEQFF. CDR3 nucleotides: TGCGCCAGCAGCCCTTATGGACTAGCGGGGGCTGAGCAGTTCTTC.

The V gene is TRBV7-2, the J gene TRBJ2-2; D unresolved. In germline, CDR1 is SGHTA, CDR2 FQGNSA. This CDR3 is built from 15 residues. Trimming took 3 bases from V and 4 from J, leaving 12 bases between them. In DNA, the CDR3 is TGTGCCAGCAGCTTTGGGTCTAGTAGCACCGGGGAGCTGTTTTTT. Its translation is CASSFGSSSTGELFF.

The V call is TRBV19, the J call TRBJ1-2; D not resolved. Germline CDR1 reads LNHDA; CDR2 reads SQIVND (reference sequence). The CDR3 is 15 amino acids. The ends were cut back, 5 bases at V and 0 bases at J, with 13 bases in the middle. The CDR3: CASSGLAGANYGYTF. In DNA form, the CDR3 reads TGTGCCAGTAGTGGACTGGCAGGTGCTAACTATGGCTACACCTTC. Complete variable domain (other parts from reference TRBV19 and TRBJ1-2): DGGITQSPKYLFRKEGQNVTLSCEQNLNHDAMYWYRQDPGQGLRLIYYSQIVNDFQKGDIAEGYSVSREKKESFPLTVTSAQKNPTAFYLCASSGLAGANYGYTFGSGTRLTVV.